A selection of T cell receptor beta chains follows, all from one sample in a study of beta chain features in type 1 diabetes. Clones were sequenced by immunoSEQ multiplex PCR, and TCRdb holds only the in-frame ones, with some missing. Here the sample spans 100,000 to 150,000 clones, 17% being singletons. The sample taken for sequencing was central memory CD4+ T cells from blood. These receptors were obtained from a man aged 18 to 30 with type 1 diabetes. The CDR3 runs from the conserved cysteine through the conserved F or W. The order of the fields is V gene, CDR3 length, clone size, CDR3 protein. Size values are once, few and many counts, or a class for expanded clones, and some rows have none.

TRBV7-2 15 few CASSLSRTGSYEQYF
TRBV7-2 14 NA CASSLIGLGDTQYF
TRBV7-9 14 many CASSLAGISYEQYF
TRBV11-2 14 NA CASSLDSYSGEQYF
TRBV2 14 NA CASSPASSYNEQFF
TRBV18 15 many CASSPSSGRQETQYF
TRBV5-1 15 few CASRSGGGVKETQYF
TRBV2 14 NA CASSDRGIGTEAFF
TRBV5-4 15 NA CASSSGQRGSYEQYF
TRBV28 16 few CASSPRGSLAQETQYF
TRBV2 15 NA CASSERPGGTTEAFF